The clone carrying this TCR beta chain was seen once. Its antigen is unidentified. The data derive from a study of CD8 T cells in ankylosing spondylitis. Study-wide findings and caveats: From matched ankylosing spondylitis synovial fluid, disease-linked clones were reportedly recovered at significantly enriched levels. Disease-linked clones proved CD8+ and comparatively uncommon in peripheral blood.

CDR1 and CDR2 from the germline V gene are MNHEY and SVGAGI. V lost 0 bases, J lost 5 bases, and 3 bases stayed unmatched. The CDR3 is 15 residues long. TCRdb passed the 5' RACE reads through MiXCR, listing each CDR3 protein once. Among 350,000 to 450,000 distinct CDR3 sequences, 20% to 25% were seen once, and the ten largest hold about an eighth. Sequencing was performed on blood, either unsorted or a sorted T cell fraction (not recorded which). The source is a male donor with ankylosing spondylitis or in good health (not recorded which). J is TRBJ2-7 and V is TRBV6-5; 11 bases align to TRBD1. CDR3 DNA: TGTGCCAGCAGTTACTCAGGGACAGGGGGGAACGAGCAGTACTTC. This sequence encodes CASSYSGTGGNEQYF.